Each of the 26 T cell receptor beta chains below was sequenced from the same sample in a study of shared clonotypes between healthy human individuals. Naive-designated CD8 cells lacked CD45RO, were positively enriched for CCR7, and omitted terminally differentiated effector memory CD45RA+ cells. Sequencing used immunoSEQ multiplex PCR; TCRdb keeps in-frame clones, though not all of them. The sample gives approximately 740,000 clones, around 93% of which show up once; approximately 25% is in the top ten. Sequences were obtained from naive CD8+ T cells sorted from blood. The origin of the receptors is a man aged 25 to 40 in good health.

This clone is a singleton in its sample. The chain uses TRBV27 and TRBJ2-1; D might be TRBD2 (5 bases). Germline V gene lookup returns CDR1 MNHEY and CDR2 SMNVEV (reference sequence). This CDR3 contains 13 residues. V was shortened by 6 bases and J by 6 bases, with 12 bases between the two germline ends. DNA for the CDR3: TGTGCCAGCAGCCACGGACTGCCCAATGAGCAGTTCTTC. This codes for CASSHGLPNEQFF.

Here the CDR3 reads CARSWDRASGNTIYF. In DNA form, the CDR3 reads TGTGCCAGAAGCTGGGACCGAGCCTCTGGAAACACCATATATTTT. The V and J genes are TRBV5-3 and TRBJ1-3; D is perhaps TRBD1 (5 bases). TRBV5-3 is reported as an ORF; its role is uncertain. V was trimmed by 3 bases and J by 0 bases, leaving 10 bases between them. There are 15 residues in the CDR3.

The chain combines TRBV18 with TRBJ2-2; perhaps TRBD2 as D (7 bases). The CDR3 has 16 residues. Trimming pared 3 bases from V and 2 bases from J, leaving 13 bases between. Germline values: CDR1 KGHSH, CDR2 LQKENI. The CDR3: CASSPPGGPNTGELFF. The CDR3 nucleotides read TGTGCCAGCTCACCCCCGGGGGGCCCCAACACCGGGGAGCTGTTTTTT.

The chain couples TRBV4-1 to TRBJ2-3, with D perhaps matching TRBD2 (6 bases). The ends were cut back, 1 base at V and 2 bases at J, with 10 bases in the middle. The germline gives CDR1 MGHRA, CDR2 YSYEKL. There are 15 residues in the CDR3. The CDR3 spells CASSQAEGPTDTQYF. Written as DNA, the CDR3 is TGCGCCAGCAGCCAAGCGGAGGGCCCCACAGATACGCAGTATTTT.

This chain links TRBV7-6 with TRBJ2-1; possibly TRBD1 for D (5 bases). This CDR3 is 14 amino acids long. Germline values: CDR1 SGHVS, CDR2 FNYEAQ. Trimming took off 5 bases at V and 8 bases at J, with 16 bases between the two ends. CDR3: CASSAQGGADEQFF. Written as DNA, the CDR3 is TGTGCCAGCAGCGCCCAGGGTGGGGCGGATGAGCAGTTCTTC.

J is TRBJ2-4 and V is TRBV4-1; 15 nucleotides line up with TRBD2. Germline V gives CDR1 MGHRA, CDR2 YSYEKL. After removal of 4 bases from V and 5 bases from J, the junction contained 9 bases not matched to a gene. This CDR3 is built from 18 residues. The CDR3 DNA is TGCGCCAGCAGCCTAGAAGGACTAGCGGGAGGGCCTGAAAACATTCAGTACTTC. Translating gives CASSLEGLAGGPENIQYF.

On this clone itself: The sample has other DNA sequences that encode this CDR3 too. The CDR3 nucleotides are TGTGCCAGCAGACCTACAGGGACCGCCTACAATGAGCAGTTCTTC. Translation gives CASRPTGTAYNEQFF. The chain couples TRBV27 to TRBJ2-1; perhaps TRBD1 as D (6 bases). V dropped 6 bases and J dropped 2 bases, with 14 bases sitting between them. From germline, CDR1 is MNHEY and CDR2 SMNVEV (reference sequence). The length of the CDR3 is 15 residues.

The rearrangement links TRBV6-1 to TRBJ1-4; 8 bases are shared with TRBD1. The CDR3 contains 15 residues. V dropped 3 bases and J dropped 8; count of bases not matched to a gene: 8. Germline assignment: CDR1 MNHNS and CDR2 SASEGT. This CDR3 reads CASSEVTGGNEKLFF. The CDR3 DNA follows: TGTGCCAGCAGTGAGGTTACAGGGGGTAACGAAAAACTGTTTTTT.

The chain uses TRBV11-2 and TRBJ1-2, with unresolved D. This CDR3 spans 13 amino acids. The germline CDR1 and CDR2 sequences are SGHAT and FQNNGV. V lost 4 bases and J 11 bases, leaving 17 bases between the germline ends. The CDR3, as DNA: TGTGCCAGCAGCTCCTGGGCTAGCTCCACTTACACCTTC. Amino acids: CASSSWASSTYTF.

V gene TRBV10-1 combines with J gene TRBJ1-1; D is unresolved. Germline lookup yields CDR1 WNHNN and CDR2 SYGVQD (reference sequence). Trimming stripped 2 bases from V and 1 base from J, with 11 bases between. This CDR3 has 15 residues. In nucleotides, the CDR3 is TGCGCCAGCAGTGAGGGTCCTGGAGGGAACACTGAAGCTTTCTTT. It translates to CASSEGPGGNTEAFF.

This sequence joins TRBV28 and TRBJ2-1; perhaps TRBD1 as D (5 bases). Germline V CDR1 and CDR2: MDHEN, SYDVKM. The V end was cut by 7 bases, the J end by 0 bases, with 16 bases between. This CDR3 spans 16 amino acids. CDR3 DNA sequence: TGTGCCAGCACTTCCTCAGGGTTGAGCTCCTACAATGAGCAGTTCTTC. It translates to CASTSSGLSSYNEQFF.

The V and J genes are TRBV7-8 and TRBJ2-5, with D uncertain. V dropped 1 base and J dropped 2 bases, with 14 bases sitting between them. Germline V gene data show CDR1 as SGHVS and CDR2 as FQNEAQ. This CDR3 is 16 amino acids long. CDR3: CASSLEDLFGQETQYF. DNA for the CDR3: TGTGCCAGCAGCTTAGAAGACCTTTTCGGGCAAGAGACCCAGTACTTC.

The chain employs TRBV13 and TRBJ1-2, with 8 nucleotides matching TRBD1. The germline V gene has CDR1 PRHDT and CDR2 FYEKMQ (reference sequence). CDR3 size: 15 residues. Trimming took 4 bases from V and 7 from J; bases not matched to a gene: 11. In nucleotides, the CDR3 is TGTGCCAGCAGCTCCTATGGGACAGGCAAGGTTGGCTACACCTTC. As protein: CASSSYGTGKVGYTF.

The chain couples TRBV2 to TRBJ2-5; a possible D gene is TRBD2 (6 bases). Trimming took off 3 bases at V and 5 bases at J, with 13 bases between the two ends. The CDR3 covers 14 residues. Per germline, CDR1 SNHLY and CDR2 FYNNEI. CDR3 region: CASSDGTRGETQYF. The CDR3 DNA reads TGTGCCAGCAGTGATGGGACCCGGGGGGAGACCCAGTACTTC. The whole variable domain, filled in from reference TRBV2 and TRBJ2-5, reads EPEVTQTPSHQVTQMGQEVILRCVPISNHLYFYWYRQILGQKVEFLVSFYNNEISEKSEIFDDQFSVERPDGSNFTLKIRSTKLEDSAMYFCASSDGTRGETQYFGPGTRLLVL.

This clone was recorded once. V and J are TRBV28 and TRBJ2-7; D call uncertain. The length of the CDR3 is 13 residues. The germline V gene has CDR1 MDHEN and CDR2 SYDVKM. V gave up 3 bases and J gave up 4 bases, with 10 bases separating them. The CDR3 DNA reads as TGTGCCAGCAGTTTCGCTGTTTCGTACGAGCAGTACTTC. Translation gives CASSFAVSYEQYF.

The chain has TRBV5-1 and TRBJ2-7; 7 nucleotides agree with TRBD1. The CDR3 spans 13 residues. Looked up from germline, CDR1 is SGHRS and CDR2 is YFSETQ. The trim removed 1 base at V and 5 bases at J, leaving 3 bases unmatched. The chain's CDR3 is CASSLTGVDEQYF. The CDR3 nucleotides are TGCGCCAGCAGCTTGACAGGGGTCGACGAGCAGTACTTC.

J is TRBJ2-5 and V is TRBV9, with D unresolved. Deletions cut 0 bases from V and 5 bases from J, with 11 bases between. The CDR3 extends over 14 amino acids. Germline assignment: CDR1 SGDLS and CDR2 YYNGEE. As DNA, the CDR3 is TGTGCCAGCAGCGTAGGTGGAGCGAGGGAGACCCAGTACTTC. The encoded protein is CASSVGGARETQYF.

CDR3: CASSMDGGWNTEAFF. The CDR3 coding sequence is TGTGCCAGTAGTATGGATGGGGGTTGGAACACTGAAGCTTTCTTT. This chain links TRBV19 with TRBJ1-1; a weak D match, TRBD1 (5 bases). Trimming took off 3 bases at V and 1 base at J, with 12 bases between the two ends. This CDR3 spans 15 amino acids. The germline V gene has CDR1 LNHDA and CDR2 SQIVND (reference sequence).

The rearrangement uses TRBV25-1 and TRBJ2-5; weak D call: TRBD1 (6 bases). This CDR3 spans 14 amino acids. Germline V gives CDR1 MGHDK, CDR2 SYGVNS. Between the trimmed V and J ends, which lost 3 bases and 5 bases, there was a span of 13 bases. Written as DNA, the CDR3 is TGTGCCAGCAGTGACGAGGGGGTTTGGGAGACCCAGTACTTC. It specifies CASSDEGVWETQYF.

The rearrangement uses TRBV27 and TRBJ2-1, with D maybe TRBD2 (6 bases). Trimming took off 6 bases at V and 5 bases at J, with 14 bases between the two ends. CDR1 is MNHEY, CDR2 SMNVEV, per germline (reference sequence). This CDR3 comprises 14 residues. The CDR3 spells CASSIVGGHNEQFF. In nucleotides, the CDR3 is TGTGCCAGCAGCATAGTCGGGGGTCACAATGAGCAGTTCTTC.

The rearrangement uses TRBV5-4 and TRBJ2-3, with a weak D call TRBD1 (6 bases). CDR3 length: 14 residues. Germline V gene data show CDR1 as SGHNT and CDR2 as YYREEE (reference sequence). V lost 4 bases, J lost 2 bases, and 11 bases lay in between. The chain's CDR3 is CASSRTDYTDTQYF. Written as DNA, the CDR3 is TGTGCCAGCAGCCGGACAGACTACACAGATACGCAGTATTTT.

J is TRBJ2-7 and V is TRBV7-2; possibly TRBD1 for D (6 bases). The CDR3 is 13 residues long. V gave up 8 bases and J gave up 2 bases, with 13 bases separating them. Germline V gene lookup returns CDR1 SGHTA and CDR2 FQGNSA. CDR3 loop: CASGETGTYEQYF. CDR3 sequence (DNA): TGTGCCAGCGGCGAGACAGGTACCTACGAGCAGTACTTC.

V usage is TRBV6-1 and J usage is TRBJ2-3, with D perhaps matching TRBD1 (6 bases). Germline V gene sequence: CDR1 MNHNS, CDR2 SASEGT. The CDR3 totals 14 residues. Trimming removed 5 bases from V and 4 bases from J, with 13 bases in between. CDR3 in amino acids: CASSWYKGADTQYF. For the CDR3, the DNA is TGTGCCAGCAGTTGGTATAAGGGGGCAGATACGCAGTATTTT.

V usage is TRBV9 and J usage is TRBJ1-4, with D possibly TRBD1 on 6 matching bases. The V and J ends lost 0 bases and 6 bases respectively, with 15 bases between them. Germline V gene lookup returns CDR1 SGDLS and CDR2 YYNGEE. The CDR3 covers 16 residues. The CDR3 DNA follows: TGTGCCAGCAGCGTAGCTCAGGGGTGGAGGGATGAAAAACTGTTTTTT. Amino acids: CASSVAQGWRDEKLFF.

The genes are TRBV29-1 and TRBJ1-3, with D maybe TRBD1 (5 bases). The CDR3 contains 15 residues. Germline values: CDR1 SQVTM, CDR2 ANQGSEA. Trimming left V 8 bases short and J 0 bases short, with 17 bases between. This CDR3 reads CSCFRGGDSGNTIYF. The CDR3 bases are TGCAGCTGTTTCCGTGGGGGGGACTCTGGAAACACCATATATTTT.

CDR3 DNA: TGTGCCAGCAGCTCCGCGGGACATTGGGGTAATGGCTACACCTTC. Translation: CASSSAGHWGNGYTF. The chain employs TRBV7-9 and TRBJ1-2; the D gene is possibly TRBD1 (6 bases). This CDR3 comprises 15 residues. Germline CDR1 reads SEHNR; CDR2 reads FQNEAQ (reference sequence). With 4 bases removed from V and 6 bases from J, the gap between germline ends came to 18 bases.